Shown below are 26 T cell receptor beta chains from a single sample sequenced in a study of blood T cell repertoires in COVID-19. Assay: immunoSEQ multiplex PCR; the TCRdb copy retains only in-frame clones and omits some. The repertoire includes about 220,000 clones, 84% of them detected once, and approximately 6.8% sits in the top ten. The specimen was PBMCs or T cells enriched from blood (not recorded which). The source of these receptors is a woman between 40 and 50 years old who had recovered from COVID-19.

The chain joins TRBV5-1 to TRBJ1-3, with D hard to call. Trimming cost V 4 bases and J 0 bases, with 23 bases left between them. The CDR3 has 19 amino acids. The V gene's germline CDR1 is SGHRS and CDR2 YFSETQ. The CDR3 bases are TGCGCCAGCAGCATCTTTCCGCCGGGTAGAAAGGACTCTGGAAACACCATATATTTT. Translating it yields CASSIFPPGRKDSGNTIYF. Combining the CDR3 with reference TRBV5-1 and TRBJ1-3 gives the whole variable domain KAGVTQTPRYLIKTRGQQVTLSCSPISGHRSVSWYQQTPGQGLQFLFEYFSETQRNKGNFPGRFSGRQFSNSRSEMNVSTLELGDSALYLCASSIFPPGRKDSGNTIYFGEGSWLTVV.

This clone was counted a few times. The rearrangement links TRBV11-2 to TRBJ2-7; TRBD1 matches 8 bases. Germline CDR1 is SGHAT and CDR2 is FQNNGV. The ends lost 5 bases at V and 2 bases at J; junction bases unmatched: 5. The CDR3 extends over 14 amino acids. The DNA of the CDR3 is TGTGCCAGCAGCCGATGGACAGGGCCCTACGAGCAGTACTTC. Translated, it gives CASSRWTGPYEQYF.

The rearrangement joins TRBV7-2 to TRBJ1-2; tentatively, D is TRBD1 (5 bases). In germline, CDR1 is SGHTA, CDR2 FQGNSA. V gave up 5 bases and J gave up 2 bases, with 15 bases separating them. This CDR3 region has 15 residues. The CDR3 sequence: CASSPQEGPNYGYTF. As DNA, the CDR3 is TGTGCCAGCAGCCCGCAGGAGGGGCCGAACTATGGCTACACCTTC.

This clone was seen once. The chain has TRBV3-1 (or the pseudogene TRBV3-2) and TRBJ1-2; 9 positions match TRBD1. Trimming took 5 bases from V and 2 from J; bases not matched to a gene: 3. Germline V CDR1 and CDR2: LGHDT, YNNKEL (reference sequence). The CDR3 totals 14 residues. CDR3 DNA: TGTGCCAGCAGCGTAGGACAGGGGAACTATGGCTACACCTTC. This encodes CASSVGQGNYGYTF.

This rearrangement joins TRBV18 to TRBJ1-5, with 7 bases identical to TRBD1. J lost 7 bases, V lost 6 bases, and 6 bases had no gene match. Germline V gives CDR1 KGHSH, CDR2 LQKENI. The CDR3 consists of 13 residues. The CDR3 nucleotides are TGTGCCAGCTCGCCGGACAGGACCCAGCCCCAGCATTTT. Its translation: CASSPDRTQPQHF.

Concerning this clone: Mismatch with germline at one junction end may stem from a read error. This CDR3 is CASSSPPGTSSHEQYF. The CDR3 DNA reads as TGTGCCAGCAGTTCTCCCCCCGGGACTAGCTCCCACGAGCAGTACTTC. The chain uses TRBV3-1 (or the pseudogene TRBV3-2) and TRBJ2-7; 9 positions agree with TRBD2. The CDR3 sequence is 16 residues long. Per germline, CDR1 LGHDT and CDR2 YNNKEL (reference sequence).

This chain links TRBV7-2 with TRBJ2-3, with D uncertain. CDR3 length equals 14 residues. V gave up 5 bases and J gave up 0 bases, with 9 bases separating them. The germline V gene has CDR1 SGHTA and CDR2 FQGNSA. CDR3 in DNA: TGTGCCAGCAGCCCCCAGGCGAGCACAGATACGCAGTATTTT. Its protein is CASSPQASTDTQYF.

The rearrangement links TRBV4-1 to TRBJ1-5; a possible D gene is TRBD1 (6 bases). The CDR3 has 14 amino acids. CDR1 is MGHRA and CDR2 is YSYEKL in the germline V gene. V was trimmed by 1 base and J by 6 bases, leaving 10 bases between them. The CDR3 DNA sequence: TGCGCCAGCAGCCAAGGGGGGCCAGCTCAGCCCCAGCATTTT. This encodes CASSQGGPAQPQHF.

The chain links TRBV7-2 to TRBJ2-3, with D maybe TRBD2 (6 bases). Looked up from germline, CDR1 is SGHTA and CDR2 is FQGNSA. V shed 5 bases and J shed 0 bases, with 9 bases lying between them. This CDR3 is 14 amino acids long. This chain's CDR3 is CASSPGLSTDTQYF. The CDR3 DNA reads TGTGCCAGCAGCCCGGGACTCAGCACAGATACGCAGTATTTT.

The chain uses TRBV24-1 and TRBJ1-2; the D is unclear. Between the trimmed V and J ends, which lost 6 bases and 2 bases, there was a span of 9 bases. The CDR3 is 13 residues long. The germline gives CDR1 KGHDR, CDR2 SFDVKD. CDR3 region: CATSHKANYGYTF. The CDR3 nucleotides read TGTGCCACCAGTCATAAAGCGAACTATGGCTACACCTTC.

V and J are TRBV21-1 and TRBJ2-1; TRBD1 is the table's D call, not checked against the DNA. TRBV21-1 is assigned pseudogene status. The CDR3 runs to 15 residues. CDR3 region: CASSTPGQNYNEQFF. The CDR3 nucleotides read TGTGCCAGCAGCACCCCGGGACAGAACTACAATGAGCAGTTCTTC.

This chain links TRBV11-2 with TRBJ1-4, with a tentative D call TRBD1 (6 bases). The CDR3 is 13 amino acids. CDR1 and CDR2 (germline): SGHAT, FQNNGV. V lost 5 bases and J 8 bases, leaving 12 bases between the germline ends. The DNA of the CDR3 is TGTGCCAGCAGCACAGGGTCGGAGGAAAAACTGTTTTTT. Translating gives CASSTGSEEKLFF.

The chain carries TRBV5-1 and TRBJ2-5; 13 positions match TRBD2. From germline, CDR1 is SGHRS and CDR2 YFSETQ. J was trimmed by 4 bases and V by 6 bases; bases with no gene match: 6. This CDR3 spans 15 amino acids. The CDR3 spells CASKFGLAGVETQYF. Written as DNA, the CDR3 is TGCGCCAGCAAGTTTGGACTAGCGGGAGTAGAGACCCAGTACTTC.

This chain joins TRBV18 and TRBJ1-1; 9 positions match TRBD1. V was clipped by 5 bases and J by 8 bases; unmatched bases: 12. CDR3 size: 15 residues. Germline assignment: CDR1 KGHSH and CDR2 LQKENI. The CDR3 spells CASSASSGTGQEAFF. The CDR3 DNA reads TGTGCCAGCTCAGCAAGTTCTGGGACAGGGCAGGAAGCTTTCTTT.

CDR3 region: CASSERGSWGAYNEQFF. The CDR3 nucleotides are TGTGCCAGCAGTGAACGGGGATCTTGGGGAGCGTACAATGAGCAGTTCTTC. V gene TRBV6-1 combines with J gene TRBJ2-1, with D tentatively TRBD2 (5 bases). Germline assignment: CDR1 MNHNS and CDR2 SASEGT. The germline V and J ends were trimmed by 2 bases and 4 bases, with 18 bases remaining between them. The CDR3 runs 17 residues.

This clone showed up just a few times. The chain joins TRBV13 to TRBJ1-1; the match to TRBD1 covers 7 bases. Germline loops: CDR1 PRHDT, CDR2 FYEKMQ (reference sequence). Germline trimming cut 5 bases from V and 4 bases from J; bases unmatched to any gene: 10. The CDR3 extends over 15 amino acids. The CDR3 loop reads CASSVVRGQVTEAFF. The CDR3 region has the DNA TGTGCCAGCAGCGTCGTGAGGGGGCAGGTCACTGAAGCTTTCTTT.

The V call is TRBV5-4, the J call TRBJ1-2; weak D call: TRBD1 (6 bases). The CDR3 is made up of 15 amino acids. CDR1 and CDR2 from the germline V gene are SGHNT and YYREEE (reference sequence). Trimming removed 0 bases from V and 3 bases from J, with 12 bases in between. The CDR3 DNA follows: TGTGCCAGCAGCTTGGCGGGGGGCGCTGACTATGGCTACACCTTC. Translation gives CASSLAGGADYGYTF.

This rearrangement joins TRBV28 to TRBJ2-5; D possibly corresponds to TRBD1 (5 bases). This CDR3 comprises 15 residues. V gave up 4 bases and J gave up 0 bases, with 12 bases separating them. Germline loops: CDR1 MDHEN, CDR2 SYDVKM. This chain's CDR3 is CASSSILDNQETQYF. The CDR3 DNA reads TGTGCCAGCAGTTCCATTCTGGACAACCAAGAGACCCAGTACTTC.

The V and J genes are TRBV5-4 and TRBJ2-1, with 8 bases identical to TRBD1. This CDR3 contains 15 residues. V lost 5 bases and J lost 6; bases outside the gene matches: 10. Germline assignment: CDR1 SGHNT and CDR2 YYREEE (reference sequence). Here the CDR3 DNA reads TGTGCCAGCAGTTTGTCGACGGGGACAGGCAATGAGCAGTTCTTC. Its protein is CASSLSTGTGNEQFF.

The chain carries TRBV7-2 and TRBJ2-5; TRBD2 might be the D (5 bases). CDR1 SGHTA and CDR2 FQGNSA come from the germline V gene. CDR3 size: 12 residues. The ends were cut back, 5 bases at V and 5 bases at J, with 9 bases in the middle. The CDR3 DNA reads as TGTGCCAGCAGCCCGAGGGAGGAGACCCAGTACTTC. Translating gives CASSPREETQYF.

With regard to this clone: The same CDR3 arises from other DNA sequences in this sample as well. The chain uses TRBV27 and TRBJ1-5; maybe TRBD1 (6 bases). The CDR3 covers 14 residues. From germline, CDR1 is MNHEY and CDR2 SMNVEV (reference sequence). The V and J ends lost 6 bases and 2 bases respectively, with 11 bases between them. The CDR3 DNA is TGTGCCAGCAGCCTCAGGGGTGGCAATCAGCCCCAGCATTTT. The encoded protein is CASSLRGGNQPQHF.

J is TRBJ1-4 and V is TRBV9; D is perhaps TRBD1 (5 bases). The CDR3 runs 13 residues. V lost 4 bases and J lost 10, with 14 bases in between. Per the germline V gene, CDR1 is SGDLS and CDR2 is YYNGEE. The CDR3 DNA reads TGTGCCAGCAGCCCAGTGGGGGGTGGAAAACTGTTTTTT. Protein sequence: CASSPVGGGKLFF.

The rearrangement uses TRBV6-5 and TRBJ1-4; D uncertain. The germline gives CDR1 MNHEY, CDR2 SVGAGI. The CDR3 is made up of 14 amino acids. Trimming shortened V by 2 bases and J by 12 bases, and 16 bases separated the two germline ends. In DNA form, the CDR3 reads TGTGCCAGCAGTTACGGGCCAACCGCTCAAGAACTGTTTTTT. Translating gives CASSYGPTAQELFF.

The V call is TRBV28, the J call TRBJ1-1; D not resolved. This CDR3 contains 15 residues. V gave up 6 bases and J gave up 0 bases, with 14 bases separating them. Germline V gene lookup returns CDR1 MDHEN and CDR2 SYDVKM. DNA for the CDR3: TGTGCCAGCAGCCTTGACCCGGGATTGAACACTGAAGCTTTCTTT. Amino acid sequence: CASSLDPGLNTEAFF.

The CDR3 coding sequence is TGTGCCAGTAGTCAGGGATACGACGAGCAGTACTTC. It specifies CASSQGYDEQYF. The rearrangement uses TRBV19 and TRBJ2-7, with D possibly TRBD1 on 5 matching bases. This CDR3 has 12 amino acids. Germline V gene sequence: CDR1 LNHDA, CDR2 SQIVND (reference sequence). The V and J ends lost 5 bases and 5 bases respectively, with 10 bases between them.

The rearrangement joins TRBV4-2 to TRBJ2-7, with 7 bases identical to TRBD1. Trimming removed 2 bases from V and 6 bases from J; junction bases left unmatched: 1. The germline V gene encodes CDR1 LGHNA and CDR2 YNFKEQ. The CDR3 has 12 amino acids. The CDR3 protein is CASSQNRGEQYF. The CDR3 DNA follows: TGTGCCAGCAGCCAAAACAGGGGCGAGCAGTACTTC.